These 28 T cell receptor beta chains share one sample of origin, sequenced in a study of CD8 T cells in Susac syndrome. Random hexamers primed reverse transcription of about 0.5 to 1 ug RNA. TCRdb re-analysed the immunoSEQ multiplex PCR reads in MiXCR, keeping a single row per CDR3 protein. The sample lists about 160,000 distinct CDR3 sequences; about 92% were seen once. Sequenced material: CD4+ T cells from PBMCs. The receptors derive from a human donor in good health.

V and J are TRBV6-5 and TRBJ2-3; D unclear. Trimming shortened V by 2 bases and J by 6 bases, and 9 bases separated the two germline ends. The CDR3 spans 13 residues. Germline V lookup: CDR1 MNHEY, CDR2 SVGAGI. CDR3: CASSYPNGDTQYF. The CDR3 DNA reads as TGTGCCAGCAGTTACCCCAATGGGGATACGCAGTATTTT.

This clonotype came up once. This sequence joins TRBV2 and TRBJ2-5; maybe TRBD1 (6 bases). With 5 bases removed from V and 4 bases from J, the gap between germline ends came to 14 bases. Germline CDR1 is SNHLY and CDR2 is FYNNEI. This CDR3 region has 14 residues. DNA for the CDR3: TGTGCCAGCAGTTACTACCGACAGGCAGAGACCCAGTACTTC. Translated, it gives CASSYYRQAETQYF.

This clonotype was seen only a few times. This chain connects TRBV25-1 to TRBJ2-7; possibly TRBD1 for D (6 bases). Germline V CDR1 and CDR2: MGHDK, SYGVNS. The ends were cut back, 4 bases at V and 5 bases at J, with 9 bases in the middle. This CDR3 is built from 12 residues. The CDR3 region is CASSGNRDEQYF. CDR3 sequence (DNA): TGTGCCAGCAGTGGAAACAGGGACGAGCAGTACTTC.

V usage is TRBV10-1 and J usage is TRBJ1-6; D gene ambiguous. Trimming pared 3 bases from V and 5 bases from J, leaving 5 bases between. This CDR3 is built from 13 residues. Germline-derived CDR1 and CDR2 are WNHNN and SYGVQD (reference sequence). The CDR3 sequence is CASSDRNNSPLHF. The CDR3 DNA reads TGCGCCAGCAGTGACAGGAATAATTCACCCCTCCACTTT.

The rearrangement links TRBV3-1 to TRBJ1-1, with 7 bases fitting TRBD1. The germline CDR1 and CDR2 sequences are LGHDT and YNNKEL (reference sequence). This CDR3 is 17 amino acids long. V dropped 4 bases and J dropped 2; count of bases not matched to a gene: 13. DNA of the CDR3: TGTGCCAGCAGCCCCCGGGGCCCGGGACAGCGAAACACTGAAGCTTTCTTT. Its protein is CASSPRGPGQRNTEAFF. The full variable domain, rest sourced from reference TRBV3-1 and TRBJ1-1, is DTAVSQTPKYLVTQMGNDKSIKCEQNLGHDTMYWYKQDSKKFLKIMFSYNNKELIINETVPNRFSPKSPDKAHLNLHINSLELGDSAVYFCASSPRGPGQRNTEAFFGQGTRLTVV.

The chain joins TRBV20-1 to TRBJ1-5; D not certain. The CDR3 length is 13 residues. Germline values: CDR1 DFQATT, CDR2 SNEGSKA (reference sequence). V was clipped by 1 base and J by 3 bases, with 7 bases between them. The chain's CDR3 is CSARVGPNQPQHF. The CDR3 region has the DNA TGCAGTGCTAGAGTTGGGCCCAATCAGCCCCAGCATTTT.

V is TRBV18 and J is TRBJ1-1; 11 positions match TRBD1. CDR1 KGHSH and CDR2 LQKENI come from the germline V gene. CDR3 size: 17 residues. Losses at the gene ends were 1 base for V and 0 bases for J; bases not matched to a gene: 4. CDR3 loop: CASSPRTGGAVNTEAFF. The CDR3 nucleotides are TGTGCCAGCTCACCACGGACAGGGGGCGCCGTGAACACTGAAGCTTTCTTT.

This chain joins TRBV29-1 and TRBJ2-3; D remains ambiguous. This CDR3 contains 11 residues. V was trimmed by 7 bases and J by 4 bases, leaving 9 bases between them. The germline V gene has CDR1 SQVTM and CDR2 ANQGSEA. The CDR3 region is CSARGSDTQYF. CDR3 in DNA: TGCAGCGCCCGTGGGTCAGATACGCAGTATTTT.

The CDR3 bases are TGTGCCAGCAGCCCGTCCGGGACAGGGGGAGGGGAAAAACTGTTTTTT. Its translation is CASSPSGTGGGEKLFF. The chain combines TRBV7-2 with TRBJ1-4; 11 nucleotides align to TRBD1. Trimming cost V 5 bases and J 8 bases; bases outside gene matches: 10. This CDR3 spans 16 amino acids. Germline loops: CDR1 SGHTA, CDR2 FQGNSA.

The rearrangement uses TRBV4-2 and TRBJ2-2; D possibly corresponds to TRBD2 (6 bases). This CDR3 has 16 residues. V was trimmed by 0 bases and J by 1 base, leaving 9 bases between them. Per germline, CDR1 LGHNA and CDR2 YNFKEQ. CDR3 in DNA: TGTGCCAGCAGCCAAGATCTAGCGTGGAACACCGGGGAGCTGTTTTTT. It is translated as CASSQDLAWNTGELFF.

V usage is TRBV7-9 and J usage is TRBJ2-4, with D perhaps TRBD1 (5 bases). V dropped 5 bases and J dropped 8 bases, with 19 bases sitting between them. From germline, CDR1 is SEHNR and CDR2 FQNEAQ (reference sequence). This CDR3 has 15 amino acids. DNA of the CDR3: TGTGCCAGCAGCGGTCCGGGCCCTTCACAGGACATTCAGTACTTC. Translating it yields CASSGPGPSQDIQYF.

J is TRBJ2-7 and V is TRBV2; TRBD2 aligns across 7 bases. Trimming at V came to 4 bases and at J to 2 bases, leaving 5 bases not matched to a gene. Germline loops: CDR1 SNHLY, CDR2 FYNNEI. This CDR3 is built from 14 residues. As DNA, the CDR3 is TGTGCCAGCAGTGGACTAGCCGCCACCTACGAGCAGTACTTC. Its protein product is CASSGLAATYEQYF.

The chain couples TRBV24-1 to TRBJ2-2; the D gene could be TRBD1 or TRBD2 (5 bases each). This CDR3 is built from 15 residues. Germline V lookup: CDR1 KGHDR, CDR2 SFDVKD. V was cut by 9 bases and J by 0 bases, with 13 bases left in between. The CDR3 DNA follows: TGTGCCACCGCCGGGGCCTTACCGAACACCGGGGAGCTGTTTTTT. The encoded protein is CATAGALPNTGELFF.

The genes are TRBV6-5 and TRBJ2-5; TRBD1 matches at 11 bases. V shed 2 bases, J shed 5 bases, and the junction held 10 bases outside the gene matches. CDR1 and CDR2 (germline): MNHEY, SVGAGI. CDR3 length: 17 amino acids. This chain's CDR3 is CASSYTQGTGGFETQYF. CDR3 DNA sequence: TGTGCCAGCAGTTACACGCAAGGGACAGGGGGATTTGAGACCCAGTACTTC.

In its sample, this clonotype was seen once. The rearrangement joins TRBV5-1 to TRBJ2-6; D is unresolved. CDR3 size: 16 residues. Germline CDR1 and CDR2: SGHRS and YFSETQ. V lost 0 bases and J lost 0, with 7 bases in between. CDR3 amino acids: CASSLGTDSGANVLTF. In DNA, the CDR3 is TGCGCCAGCAGCTTGGGGACGGACTCTGGGGCCAACGTCCTGACTTTC.

The chain combines TRBV7-9 with TRBJ2-5; TRBD2 matches at 13 bases. J gave up 4 bases and V 4 bases, and 3 bases lay outside the gene matches. The CDR3 is 15 residues long. Looked up from germline, CDR1 is SEHNR and CDR2 is FQNEAQ (reference sequence). The CDR3 loop reads CASSSGTSGAETQYF. CDR3 DNA: TGTGCCAGCAGCTCCGGGACTAGCGGGGCAGAGACCCAGTACTTC.

The CDR3 bases are TGTGCCAGCAGCCGAGACAGGGGTTATCAAGAGACCCAGTACTTC. Residues: CASSRDRGYQETQYF. The rearrangement joins TRBV7-2 to TRBJ2-5; 8 bases map to TRBD1. V was clipped by 5 bases and J by 2 bases; unmatched bases: 7. This CDR3 region has 15 residues. Germline V gives CDR1 SGHTA, CDR2 FQGNSA.

The J gene is TRBJ1-4, the V gene TRBV5-6, with D uncertain. CDR1 and CDR2 from the germline V gene are SGHDT and YYEEEE. This CDR3 region has 11 residues. V lost 5 bases to trimming and J lost 8 bases, with 7 bases between them. The CDR3 DNA reads as TGTGCCAGCAGTCTGGGGGAAAAACTGTTTTTT. Amino acid sequence: CASSLGEKLFF.

The chain has TRBV29-1 and TRBJ2-1; 8 bases are shared with TRBD2. The germline CDR1 and CDR2 sequences are SQVTM and ANQGSEA. Germline trimming cut 4 bases from V and 8 bases from J; bases unmatched to any gene: 19. This CDR3 comprises 17 residues. The CDR3 is CSVALFAGVAGSDEQFF. DNA for the CDR3: TGCAGCGTTGCTCTCTTTGCTGGAGTAGCGGGGTCCGATGAGCAGTTCTTC.

The V and J genes are TRBV5-1 and TRBJ2-1; 15 nucleotides line up with TRBD2. The ends lost 3 bases at V and 1 base at J; junction bases unmatched: 2. Germline CDR1 reads SGHRS; CDR2 reads YFSETQ. The CDR3 totals 17 residues. In DNA form, the CDR3 reads TGCGCCAGCAGCTCAGGGACTAGCGGGAGGTCCTACAATGAGCAGTTCTTC. This encodes CASSSGTSGRSYNEQFF.

This clonotype has only one observation. This chain uses TRBV7-2 with TRBJ1-3; D is undetermined. The germline V gene encodes CDR1 SGHTA and CDR2 FQGNSA. Deletions cut 5 bases from V and 3 bases from J, with 8 bases between. The CDR3 is 13 residues long. The CDR3 region has the DNA TGTGCCAGCAGCATAGGAAGTGGAAACACCATATATTTT. It specifies CASSIGSGNTIYF.

J is TRBJ1-1 and V is TRBV20-1; 7 positions agree with TRBD1. This CDR3 region has 13 residues. The V gene end was trimmed by 5 bases and the J gene end by 1 base; junction bases not matched to a gene: 4. The germline gives CDR1 DFQATT, CDR2 SNEGSKA (reference sequence). The CDR3 DNA sequence: TGCAGTGCTGACAGGGTTCCGAACACTGAAGCTTTCTTT. It codes for CSADRVPNTEAFF.

The chain is built from TRBV4-1 and TRBJ2-7, with D unresolved. The length of the CDR3 is 15 residues. The germline CDR1 and CDR2 sequences are MGHRA and YSYEKL. Trimming removed 1 base from V and 2 bases from J, with 12 bases in between. CDR3 sequence: CASSQVVGITYEQYF. For the CDR3, the DNA is TGCGCCAGCAGCCAAGTTGTAGGAATAACCTACGAGCAGTACTTC.

V gene TRBV29-1 combines with J gene TRBJ1-2, with D hard to call. Trimming stripped 7 bases from V and 0 bases from J, with 9 bases between. The germline V gene encodes CDR1 SQVTM and CDR2 ANQGSEA. This CDR3 contains 12 residues. In DNA form, the CDR3 reads TGCAGCGGCGCAATACCTAACTATGGCTACACCTTC. This sequence encodes CSGAIPNYGYTF.

The chain joins TRBV7-8 to TRBJ2-3; D could derive from TRBD1 or TRBD2 (6 bases each). In germline, CDR1 is SGHVS, CDR2 FQNEAQ. Between the trimmed V and J ends, which lost 5 bases and 12 bases, there was a span of 15 bases. The CDR3 consists of 12 residues. CDR3 bases: TGTGCCAGCAGCCCAGGGGAGGCCCATCAGTATTTT. This translates into CASSPGEAHQYF.

The chain is built from TRBV28 and TRBJ2-1, with 9 bases identical to TRBD2. V was pared by 5 bases and J by 2 bases, with 4 bases of the junction left unmatched. Germline-derived CDR1 and CDR2 are MDHEN and SYDVKM. The CDR3 has 15 residues. CDR3 in DNA: TGTGCCAGCAGTGTCCTAGCGGGAACCTACAATGAGCAGTTCTTC. It is translated as CASSVLAGTYNEQFF.

V and J are TRBV5-1 and TRBJ2-1; 10 positions agree with TRBD2. Trimming took 4 bases from V and 0 from J; bases not matched to a gene: 13. The CDR3 length is 19 residues. The germline V gene has CDR1 SGHRS and CDR2 YFSETQ. CDR3 bases: TGCGCCAGCAGCCAGCAGACTAGCGGGCGCCCTAACTCCTACAATGAGCAGTTCTTC. Translating it yields CASSQQTSGRPNSYNEQFF.

The chain uses TRBV30 and TRBJ1-2; TRBD1 matches at 11 bases. Per the germline V gene, CDR1 is GTSNPN and CDR2 is SVGIG (reference sequence). The CDR3 is made up of 14 amino acids. V shed 7 bases and J 4 bases; nucleotides not matched to a gene: 8. The CDR3 nucleotides read TGTGCCTTTCAGGGACAGGGGGTTTCCTATGGCTACACCTTC. It translates to CAFQGQGVSYGYTF.